This is a list of T cell receptor beta chains from one sample in a study of blood T cell repertoires in COVID-19. Here immunoSEQ multiplex PCR was the method, and the copy in TCRdb shows in-frame clones only, minus some. The sample yields approximately 300,000 clones, over 85% seen once. Sequencing was done on a sample of peripheral blood. The receptors shown here come from a woman in her 30s with COVID-19, enrolled during active disease. CDR3s include the opening cysteine and the closing phenylalanine or tryptophan. A D gene is named only where the DNA matches it firmly. A row's size may be missing; if present it is once, few, many or a size class.

CDR3nt,CDR3aa,d_gene,j_gene,abundance,v_gene
TGTGCCAGCAGTAGGGGACATGACTTCGGAAACACCATATATTTT,CASSRGHDFGNTIYF,NA,TRBJ1-3,NA,TRBV6-5
TGTGCCAGCAGTGATGGGACTAATCAGCCCCAGCATTTT,CASSDGTNQPQHF,NA,TRBJ1-5,NA,TRBV25-1
TGTGCCTGGGACGTTCAGGGGCATGGCTACACCTTC,CAWDVQGHGYTF,NA,TRBJ1-2,NA,TRBV30
TGTGCCAGCAGCGATGGGACAGGCAATAATTCACCCCTCCACTTT,CASSDGTGNNSPLHF,TRBD1,TRBJ1-6,NA,TRBV2
TGTGCCAGCAGCTTGGTGCAAGGGGGCACAGATACGCAGTATTTT,CASSLVQGGTDTQYF,NA,TRBJ2-3,NA,TRBV5-4
TGTGCCAGCAGTATGACAGGGGAAGAGCCCCAGCATTTT,CASSMTGEEPQHF,TRBD1,TRBJ1-5,NA,TRBV2
TGTGCCAGCAGCCCTTTTTTGGGGCAGTTGAACACTGAAGCTTTCTTT,CASSPFLGQLNTEAFF,NA,TRBJ1-1,NA,TRBV2
TGCGCCAGCAGCTCCGGGGAGAATTCACCCCTCCACTTT,CASSSGENSPLHF,NA,TRBJ1-6,NA,TRBV5-1
TGTGCCAGCAGTCCCTCCGGGGGTGATACGCAGTATTTT,CASSPSGGDTQYF,NA,TRBJ2-3,NA,TRBV9
TGTGCCAGCAGTTCCGGGACTAGCGGGGGGTATGAGCAGTTCTTC,CASSSGTSGGYEQFF,TRBD2,TRBJ2-1,NA,TRBV13
TGTGCCAGTAGTACCCCGGGCAGGGAAAACATTCAGTACTTC,CASSTPGRENIQYF,NA,TRBJ2-4,NA,TRBV19
TGTGCCACCACCACTAGCGGGGGGGCCCCGGAGAGGGACAATGAGCAGTTCTTC,CATTTSGGAPERDNEQFF,TRBD2,TRBJ2-1,NA,TRBV24-1
TGTGCCACGACCAGGGGGGCGAAAACCTACAATGAGCAGTTCTTC,CATTRGAKTYNEQFF,NA,TRBJ2-1,NA,TRBV6-5
TGCGCCAGCAGCTTGGGACAGGTGGATGAGCAGTTCTTC,CASSLGQVDEQFF,NA,TRBJ2-1,NA,TRBV5-1
TGTGCTTCATCGCTTCTACTAGCGGACCAAGAGACCCAGTACTTC,CASSLLLADQETQYF,TRBD2,TRBJ2-5,NA,TRBV10-3
TGTGCCAGCAGTTTTATTGGACAGGGGAATAGTGATACGCAGTATTTT,CASSFIGQGNSDTQYF,TRBD1,TRBJ2-3,NA,TRBV27
TGTGCCAGTAGTATTACAGAGAAAGCTTTCTTT,CASSITEKAFF,NA,TRBJ1-1,few,TRBV19
TGTGCCAGCAGCCTTGACTCCTCAACCCTCTCCTATAATTCACCCCTCCACTTT,CASSLDSSTLSYNSPLHF,NA,TRBJ1-6,NA,TRBV5-5
TGCGCCAGCACCTTCGGGGGGGACACTGAAGCTTTCTTT,CASTFGGDTEAFF,NA,TRBJ1-1,NA,TRBV5-1
TGTGCCAGCTCTGAGGGCCCGGAGGACAATGAGCAGTTCTTC,CASSEGPEDNEQFF,NA,TRBJ2-1,NA,TRBV18
TGTGCCAGCAGCTTCGACAGAAGCAATCAGCCCCAGCATTTT,CASSFDRSNQPQHF,NA,TRBJ1-5,NA,TRBV7-3
TGTGCCAGCAGCTTTGGAGGTGGGAACTATGGCTACACCTTC,CASSFGGGNYGYTF,NA,TRBJ1-2,once,TRBV7-2
TGTGCCAGCAGTCCCCGCGGAAAACTGTTTTTT,CASSPRGKLFF,NA,TRBJ1-4,NA,TRBV12-3/TRBV12-4
TGTGCCACCAGTGATTACTATGATGAGCAGTTCTTC,CATSDYYDEQFF,NA,TRBJ2-1,NA,TRBV24-1
TGTGCCAGCAGCTTGGAAGGGGGGGCGGTTGCGGGCACTGAAGCTTTCTTT,CASSLEGGAVAGTEAFF,NA,TRBJ1-1,NA,TRBV5-4
TGTGCCAGCAGGAGGACTAGCGGGGCCGGGGAGCTGTTTTTT,CASRRTSGAGELFF,TRBD2,TRBJ2-2,NA,TRBV7-9
TGTGCCAGCAGCTGGGAAGGGGCAGCTATGTCCTACGAGCAGTACTTC,CASSWEGAAMSYEQYF,NA,TRBJ2-7,NA,TRBV7-4
TGTGCCAGCAGCTTATCACAGGGAGGGGATGGGAAACTGTTTTTT,CASSLSQGGDGKLFF,NA,TRBJ1-4,NA,TRBV7-8
TGTGCTAGTGGTTTGGGCCTCCTTCCGCTCTCCGGGACTTCGCAGTATTTT,CASGLGLLPLSGTSQYF,NA,TRBJ2-3,NA,TRBV12-5